The clone carrying this T cell receptor (beta chain) was detected many times. Trimming at V came to 10 bases and at J to 0 bases, leaving 7 bases not matched to a gene. The CDR3 sequence is 17 residues long. The germline V gene encodes CDR1 SNHLY and CDR2 FYNNEI. This sample is drawn from a study of patients and donors after allogeneic stem cell transplantation. MiXCR, run by TCRdb on the RT-PCR reads, gives a single entry per CDR3 protein. The sample includes around 82,000 distinct CDR3 sequences, around 5% of them seen just once. The TCR sequence derives from a human donor who was either an allogeneic HSCT recipient or a stem cell or donor lymphocyte infusion donor (not recorded which). It is not recorded whose cells these are; they may come from a transplant donor. Sequenced sample: blood, either unsorted or a sorted T cell fraction (not recorded which). This chain connects TRBV2 to TRBJ2-1; 15 positions agree with TRBD2. CDR3 DNA: TGTGCCATTTCCGGGACTAGCGGGAGGAGCTCCTACAATGAGCAGTTCTTC. This sequence encodes CAISGTSGRSSYNEQFF.